These T cell receptor beta chains were read from a single sample in a study of control samples from healthy donors and cancer patients. Repertoires were generated with immunoSEQ multiplex PCR, while TCRdb's copy carries only in-frame clones and drops some. The sample holds tens of thousands of clones, about 90% seen once. The sample was PBMCs. The receptors shown here come from a man aged 60 to 69 with colorectal cancer. CDR3s include the opening cysteine and the closing phenylalanine or tryptophan. The D gene is left open where the match is weak.

CDR3 length	V gene	D gene	J gene	CDR3 protein	CDR3 DNA
13	TRBV29-1	-	TRBJ2-7	CSVEDLGSNEQYF	TGCAGCGTTGAAGATCTTGGGAGCAACGAGCAGTACTTC
12	TRBV4-2	-	TRBJ1-2	CASSHGEGGYTF	TGTGCCAGCAGCCACGGGGAGGGTGGCTACACCTTC
13	TRBV15	-	TRBJ1-1	CATSRDQRGESFF	TGTGCCACCAGCAGAGATCAAAGAGGAGAATCTTTCTTT
14	TRBV15	-	TRBJ2-7	CATSPEQGGYEQYF	TGTGCCACCAGCCCGGAACAGGGCGGGTACGAGCAGTACTTC
14	TRBV18	TRBD1	TRBJ1-5	CAIASGTAIQAQHF	TGTGCCATCGCCTCCGGGACAGCCATTCAGGCCCAGCATTTT
13	TRBV12-3/TRBV12-4	-	TRBJ1-1	CASSGQMNTEAFF	TGTGCCAGCAGTGGACAGATGAACACTGAAGCTTTCTTT
17	TRBV2	-	TRBJ2-6	CASSEMGLASGANVLTF	TGTGCCAGCAGTGAAATGGGCCTCGCCTCTGGGGCCAACGTCCTGACTTTC
13	TRBV7-2	-	TRBJ1-5	CASSLGQSRPQHF	TGTGCCAGCAGCTTGGGCCAATCACGGCCCCAGCATTTT
18	TRBV11-2	TRBD2	TRBJ2-2	CASSLDSFGGANTGELFF	TGTGCCAGCAGCTTAGATTCTTTTGGGGGGGCGAACACCGGGGAGCTGTTTTTT
15	TRBV18	-	TRBJ2-5	CASSRSWGAQETQYF	TGTGCCAGCTCACGGTCGTGGGGGGCGCAGGAGACCCAGTACTTC
13	TRBV6-2/TRBV6-3	-	TRBJ2-7	CASSYSASYEQYF	TGTGCCAGCAGTTACTCAGCTAGCTACGAGCAGTACTTC
13	TRBV12-3/TRBV12-4	-	TRBJ1-3	CASSGSSGNTIYF	TGTGCCAGCAGCGGGAGCTCTGGAAACACCATATATTTT
14	TRBV6-5	-	TRBJ2-1	CASWDMGSYNEQFF	TGTGCCAGCTGGGACATGGGATCCTACAATGAGCAGTTCTTC
13	TRBV18	-	TRBJ2-3	CASSPQDTDTQYF	TGTGCCAGCTCACCACAGGACACAGATACGCAGTATTTT
16	TRBV9	-	TRBJ1-2	CASSVGFRPSLRGYTF	TGTGCCAGCAGCGTAGGGTTCAGGCCGTCCTTGAGGGGCTACACCTTC
17	TRBV4-1	-	TRBJ2-7	CASSQEGGSSASYEQYF	TGCGCCAGCAGCCAAGAAGGTGGGTCTAGCGCCAGCTACGAGCAGTACTTC
15	TRBV19	TRBD1	TRBJ1-4	CASSHGTATNEKLFF	TGTGCCAGTAGTCACGGGACAGCAACTAATGAAAAACTGTTTTTT
15	TRBV6-6	TRBD1	TRBJ2-4	CASSPRTGAKNIQYF	TGTGCCAGCAGCCCTCGGACAGGGGCCAAAAACATTCAGTACTTC
20	TRBV13	-	TRBJ2-4	CASSSTHEGMIRTPKNIQYF	TGTGCCAGCAGCTCCACCCACGAGGGGATGATTCGGACCCCCAAAAACATTCAGTACTTC
18	TRBV5-1	TRBD1	TRBJ2-2	CASSLWLTGTENTGELFF	TGCGCCAGCAGCTTGTGGTTAACCGGGACAGAGAACACCGGGGAGCTGTTTTTT
15	TRBV2	-	TRBJ2-1	CASSERRNGWNEQFF	TGTGCCAGCAGTGAAAGGAGGAATGGGTGGAATGAGCAGTTCTTC
15	TRBV5-1	TRBD1	TRBJ2-3	CASSRRDREADTQYF	TGCGCCAGCAGCCGCCGGGACAGGGAGGCAGATACGCAGTATTTT
15	TRBV5-1	-	TRBJ2-7	CASSLGGGGGNEQYF	TGCGCCAGCAGCTTGGGAGGAGGGGGTGGAAACGAGCAGTACTTC
13	TRBV2	-	TRBJ1-5	CASSWGSNQPQHF	TGTGCCAGCTCGTGGGGTAGCAATCAGCCCCAGCATTTT
14	TRBV4-3	TRBD2	TRBJ2-2	CASSPWGGSGELFF	TGCGCCAGCAGCCCCTGGGGGGGGTCCGGGGAGCTGTTTTTT
14	TRBV6-6	-	TRBJ1-4	CASSYSGTVEKLFF	TGTGCCAGCAGTTACTCAGGGACGGTCGAAAAACTGTTTTTT
12	TRBV6-6	-	TRBJ1-2	CASSYSAQGYTF	TGTGCCAGCAGTTACTCTGCCCAAGGCTACACCTTC
14	TRBV5-1	-	TRBJ2-5	CASSLVGVQETQYF	TGCGCCAGCAGCTTGGTAGGGGTTCAAGAGACCCAGTACTTC
16	TRBV5-1	TRBD2	TRBJ2-3	CASTISGGAVTDTQYF	TGCGCCAGCACCATTAGCGGGGGGGCCGTTACAGATACGCAGTATTTT